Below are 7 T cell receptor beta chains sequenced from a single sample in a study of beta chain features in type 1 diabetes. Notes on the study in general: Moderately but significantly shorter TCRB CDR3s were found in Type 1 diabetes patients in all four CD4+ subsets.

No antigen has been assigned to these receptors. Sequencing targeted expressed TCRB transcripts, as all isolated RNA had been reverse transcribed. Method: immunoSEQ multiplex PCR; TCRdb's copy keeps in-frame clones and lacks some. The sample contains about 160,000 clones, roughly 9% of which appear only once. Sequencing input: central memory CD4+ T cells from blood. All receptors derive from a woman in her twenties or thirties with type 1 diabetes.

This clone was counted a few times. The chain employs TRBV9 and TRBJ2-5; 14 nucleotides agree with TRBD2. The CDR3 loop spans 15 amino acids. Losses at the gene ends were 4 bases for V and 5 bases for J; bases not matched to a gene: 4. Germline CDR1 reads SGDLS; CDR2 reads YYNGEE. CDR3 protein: CASSSGLAGVETQYF. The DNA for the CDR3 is TGTGCCAGCAGCTCGGGACTAGCGGGAGTCGAGACCCAGTACTTC.

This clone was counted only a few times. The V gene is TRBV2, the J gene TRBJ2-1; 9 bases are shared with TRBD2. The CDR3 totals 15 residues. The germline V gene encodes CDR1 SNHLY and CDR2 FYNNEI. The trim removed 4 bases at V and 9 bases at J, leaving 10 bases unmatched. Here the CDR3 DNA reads TGTGCCAGCAGTGGCGGTAGCGGGAGAGGAGGTGAGCAGTTCTTC. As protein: CASSGGSGRGGEQFF.

The CDR3: CASSLTDSRKSVYGYTF. For the CDR3, the DNA is TGCGCCAGCAGCTTGACGGACAGCCGGAAGTCCGTCTATGGCTACACCTTC. This chain connects TRBV5-1 to TRBJ1-2; possible D gene TRBD1, 6 bases. The V end lost 1 base, the J end lost 4 bases, and 20 bases lay between the germline ends. This CDR3 comprises 17 residues. The germline V gene encodes CDR1 SGHRS and CDR2 YFSETQ.

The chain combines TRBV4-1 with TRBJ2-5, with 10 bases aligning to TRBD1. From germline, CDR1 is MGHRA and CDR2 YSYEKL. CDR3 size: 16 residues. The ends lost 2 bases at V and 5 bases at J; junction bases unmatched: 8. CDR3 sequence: CASSQPTGGTRETQYF. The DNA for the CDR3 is TGCGCCAGCAGCCAACCGACAGGGGGCACGAGGGAGACCCAGTACTTC.

The CDR3 loop reads CASSAGGAREDQYF. The CDR3 coding sequence is TGCGCCAGCAGCGCGGGGGGGGCGAGGGAGGACCAGTACTTC. V is TRBV5-1 and J is TRBJ2-5, with TRBD2 identical over 9 bases. This CDR3 has 14 amino acids. In germline, CDR1 is SGHRS, CDR2 YFSETQ. V lost 4 bases, J lost 10 bases, and 11 bases stayed unmatched.

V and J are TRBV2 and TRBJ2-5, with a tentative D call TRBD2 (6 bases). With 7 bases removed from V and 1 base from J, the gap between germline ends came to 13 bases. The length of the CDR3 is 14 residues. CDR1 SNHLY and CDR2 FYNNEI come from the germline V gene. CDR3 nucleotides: TGTGCCAGCAATCGGGCGGGACGCCAAGAGACCCAGTACTTC. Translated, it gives CASNRAGRQETQYF.

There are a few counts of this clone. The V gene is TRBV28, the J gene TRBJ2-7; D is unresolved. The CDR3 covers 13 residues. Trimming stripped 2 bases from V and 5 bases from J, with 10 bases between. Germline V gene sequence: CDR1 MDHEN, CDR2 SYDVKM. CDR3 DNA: TGTGCCAGCAGTTTACAGGCATCCCACGAGCAGTACTTC. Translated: CASSLQASHEQYF.